The rows below give T cell receptor beta chains drawn from one sample of a study of CD8 T cells in Susac syndrome. TCRdb recomputed calls from the immunoSEQ multiplex PCR reads with MiXCR, one row per CDR3 protein. The table shows tens of thousands of distinct CDR3 sequences, with 91% occurring only once. Sequencing was carried out using CD8+ T cells from PBMCs. The origin of the receptors is a human donor with multiple sclerosis. Both conserved end residues are part of each CDR3. The order of the fields is V gene, D gene, clone size, J gene, CDR3 protein, CDR3 DNA. D genes are given only for firm matches. Part of the rows lack a size; the others show once, few, many or a class for expanded clones.

TRBV5-1,.,.,TRBJ2-5,CASSLVSGVQETQYF,TGCGCCAGCAGCTTGGTTTCCGGGGTTCAAGAGACCCAGTACTTC
TRBV9,TRBD2,once,TRBJ2-3,CASSVGAGRSGDTQYF,TGTGCCAGCAGCGTAGGAGCGGGAAGGTCGGGAGATACGCAGTATTTT
TRBV4-2,.,.,TRBJ2-5,CASSMGGLDQETQYF,TGTGCCAGCAGTATGGGGGGGCTAGACCAAGAGACCCAGTACTTC
TRBV30,.,.,TRBJ2-3,CAWSVNVWAYF,TGTGCCTGGAGTGTAAATGTGTGGGCGTATTTT
TRBV14,.,.,TRBJ1-2,CASSQGQGMVGGYTF,TGTGCCAGCAGCCAAGGTCAGGGAATGGTTGGTGGCTACACCTTC
TRBV28,.,.,TRBJ2-3,CASTQSWDISDTQYF,TGTGCCAGCACCCAGTCCTGGGATATATCGGATACGCAGTATTTT
TRBV11-2,TRBD2,.,TRBJ2-2,CASSLDPSGWELANTGELFF,TGTGCCAGCAGCTTAGACCCTAGCGGGTGGGAACTCGCGAACACCGGGGAGCTGTTTTTT
TRBV20-1,.,.,TRBJ2-1,CSARDLGSNHNEQFF,TGCAGTGCTAGAGATCTGGGATCAAACCACAATGAGCAGTTCTTC
TRBV20-1,TRBD2,.,TRBJ2-1,CSARDTTPKGSGRSYNEQFF,TGCAGTGCTAGAGACACAACGCCGAAGGGGAGCGGGAGATCCTACAATGAGCAGTTCTTC
TRBV4-1,.,.,TRBJ2-1,CASSLGPNEQFF,TGCGCCAGCAGCCTAGGCCCCAATGAGCAGTTCTTC
TRBV6-2/TRBV6-3,.,.,TRBJ2-5,CASSYLAESQETQYF,TGTGCCAGCAGTTATTTGGCGGAGTCACAAGAGACCCAGTACTTC
TRBV3-1,.,.,TRBJ2-1,CASSQVVSNEQFF,TGTGCCAGCAGCCAAGTCGTGAGCAATGAGCAGTTCTTC
TRBV28,.,.,TRBJ2-1,CASSAASESGDEQFF,TGTGCCAGCAGTGCGGCTAGCGAATCGGGGGACGAGCAGTTCTTC
TRBV9,.,.,TRBJ2-2,CASSPGISAGELFF,TGTGCCAGCAGCCCCGGTATTTCTGCCGGGGAGCTGTTTTTT
TRBV12-3/TRBV12-4,TRBD1,.,TRBJ1-2,CASSLGQGRGYTF,TGTGCCAGCAGCCTAGGACAGGGGAGGGGCTACACCTTC
TRBV27,.,.,TRBJ2-3,CASSRDWSTDTQYF,TGTGCCAGCAGTAGGGACTGGAGCACAGATACGCAGTATTTT
TRBV12-3/TRBV12-4,TRBD2,.,TRBJ2-7,CASSPGLAYEQYF,TGTGCCAGCAGTCCTGGACTAGCCTACGAGCAGTACTTC
TRBV18,.,once,TRBJ1-4,CASSLGGVTNEKLFF,TGTGCCAGCTCCCTTGGAGGCGTAACTAATGAAAAACTGTTTTTT
TRBV5-6,TRBD1,few,TRBJ1-1,CASSWDRGSTEAFF,TGTGCCAGCAGCTGGGACAGGGGTTCCACTGAAGCTTTCTTT
TRBV5-6,TRBD2,.,TRBJ2-5,CASSHDIFRAGADRETQYF,TGTGCCAGCAGCCACGACATTTTTAGAGCGGGAGCGGATAGGGAGACCCAGTACTTC
TRBV6-1,TRBD2,once,TRBJ2-2,CASSDGLAGPGELFF,TGTGCCAGCAGTGACGGGCTAGCGGGGCCCGGGGAGCTGTTTTTT
TRBV5-6,TRBD2,once,TRBJ2-1,CASSPSGTLREQFF,TGTGCCAGCAGCCCGAGCGGGACCCTCCGGGAGCAGTTCTTC
TRBV13,TRBD1,.,TRBJ1-1,CASSSTGHLPGEAFF,TGTGCCAGCAGCTCGACAGGGCACCTACCGGGAGAAGCTTTCTTT
TRBV3-1,.,.,TRBJ2-1,CASSKRGRKSSYNEQFF,TGTGCCAGCAGCAAAAGGGGCAGAAAAAGCTCCTACAATGAGCAGTTCTTC
TRBV5-6,.,.,TRBJ2-7,CASSDGSSGEQYF,TGTGCCAGCAGCGATGGGTCCTCGGGGGAGCAGTACTTC
TRBV19,TRBD1,.,TRBJ2-3,CATDRGQGTDTQYF,TGTGCCACGGACAGGGGGCAAGGTACAGATACGCAGTATTTT
TRBV14,TRBD1,.,TRBJ2-7,CASSQAGTGTYEQYF,TGTGCCAGCAGCCAAGCCGGGACAGGGACTTACGAGCAGTACTTC
TRBV12-3/TRBV12-4,.,.,TRBJ1-1,CASSFWGFTEAFF,TGTGCCAGCAGTTTTTGGGGTTTTACTGAAGCTTTCTTT
TRBV7-8,.,.,TRBJ1-5,CASGATYSNQPQHF,TGTGCCAGCGGCGCCACATATAGCAATCAGCCCCAGCATTTT
TRBV28,.,.,TRBJ2-6,CASSLLDGSSGANVLTF,TGTGCCAGCAGTTTGTTAGATGGGAGCTCTGGGGCCAACGTCCTGACTTTC
TRBV5-1,.,.,TRBJ2-7,CASSSGVGFDEQYF,TGCGCCAGCAGCTCGGGGGTGGGGTTTGACGAGCAGTACTTC
TRBV10-1,TRBD2,.,TRBJ2-7,CASETSGSKYEQYF,TGCGCCAGCGAAACTAGCGGGAGTAAGTACGAGCAGTACTTC
TRBV12-3/TRBV12-4,.,.,TRBJ2-7,CASSSGSSYYEQYF,TGTGCCAGCAGTTCTGGATCGAGCTACTACGAGCAGTACTTC
TRBV20-1,TRBD1,.,TRBJ1-1,CSALTGVNTEAFF,TGCAGTGCCCTGACAGGGGTGAACACTGAAGCTTTCTTT
TRBV19,TRBD2,.,TRBJ2-1,CASSTGLAGVNEQFF,TGTGCCAGTAGTACCGGACTAGCGGGAGTCAATGAGCAGTTCTTC
TRBV7-8,TRBD2,.,TRBJ2-7,CASSFGGLAGGPSYEQYF,TGTGCCAGCAGCTTCGGAGGACTAGCGGGGGGGCCTTCCTACGAGCAGTACTTC
TRBV25-1,.,.,TRBJ1-2,CASRYTGDGYTF,TGTGCCAGCAGATATACCGGGGATGGCTACACCTTC
TRBV19,.,.,TRBJ2-2,CASSRAENTGELFF,TGTGCCAGTAGTCGAGCGGAGAACACCGGGGAGCTGTTTTTT
TRBV18,.,.,TRBJ2-7,CASSPPAASYEQYF,TGTGCCAGCTCACCACCGGCAGCCTCATACGAGCAGTACTTC
TRBV28,TRBD1,.,TRBJ1-5,CASSTPGGLGQPQHF,TGTGCCAGCAGTACCCCAGGGGGGCTTGGGCAGCCCCAGCATTTT
TRBV7-8,TRBD1,.,TRBJ2-7,CASSLNRGITYEQYF,TGTGCCAGCAGCTTAAACAGGGGGATAACCTACGAGCAGTACTTC
TRBV6-5,.,.,TRBJ2-5,CASSDPGLKETQYF,TGTGCCAGCAGTGACCCGGGACTTAAAGAGACCCAGTACTTC
TRBV4-3,TRBD2,.,TRBJ2-7,CASSQGRPLPGLGYEQYF,TGCGCCAGCAGCCAAGGTCGTCCTCTACCGGGACTAGGATACGAGCAGTACTTC
TRBV5-6,.,.,TRBJ2-1,CASSLQRGVDEQFF,TGTGCCAGCAGCCTGCAAAGGGGGGTGGATGAGCAGTTCTTC
TRBV11-2,.,.,TRBJ2-3,CAESTDTQYF,TGTGCGGAGAGCACAGATACGCAGTATTTT
TRBV12-3/TRBV12-4,.,.,TRBJ2-1,CASSLANPGSIF,TGTGCCAGCAGTTTAGCGAACCCAGGCTCGATCTTC
TRBV4-3,.,.,TRBJ2-1,CASSQVGPLTDYNEQFF,TGCGCCAGCAGCCAAGTAGGCCCCTTGACCGACTACAATGAGCAGTTCTTC
TRBV7-2,.,.,TRBJ1-5,CASSLTSGPNQPQHF,TGTGCCAGCAGCTTAACGTCGGGCCCCAATCAGCCCCAGCATTTT
TRBV6-1,.,.,TRBJ1-2,CASSPRQTTMRYTF,TGTGCCAGCAGTCCTAGACAGACTACTATGCGGTACACCTTC
TRBV19,.,.,TRBJ1-1,CASSLTPGGMAEAFF,TGTGCCAGTAGTCTTACCCCGGGGGGAATGGCTGAAGCTTTCTTT
TRBV21-1,.,.,TRBJ1-6,CASSLTWQRGLRVSHNSPLHF,TGTGCCAGCAGCTTGACCTGGCAGAGGGGTTTGAGGGTATCCCATAATTCACCCCTCCACTTT